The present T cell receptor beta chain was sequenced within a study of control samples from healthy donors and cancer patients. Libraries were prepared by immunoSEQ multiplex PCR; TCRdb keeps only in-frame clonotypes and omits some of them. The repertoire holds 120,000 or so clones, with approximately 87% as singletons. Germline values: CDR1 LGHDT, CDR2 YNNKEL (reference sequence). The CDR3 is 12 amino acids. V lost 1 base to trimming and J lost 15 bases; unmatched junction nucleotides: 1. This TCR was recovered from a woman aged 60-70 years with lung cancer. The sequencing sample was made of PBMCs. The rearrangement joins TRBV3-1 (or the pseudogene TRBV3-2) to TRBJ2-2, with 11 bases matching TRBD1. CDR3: CASSQGDRGLFF. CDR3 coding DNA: TGTGCCAGCAGCCAAGGGGACAGGGGGTTGTTTTTT.